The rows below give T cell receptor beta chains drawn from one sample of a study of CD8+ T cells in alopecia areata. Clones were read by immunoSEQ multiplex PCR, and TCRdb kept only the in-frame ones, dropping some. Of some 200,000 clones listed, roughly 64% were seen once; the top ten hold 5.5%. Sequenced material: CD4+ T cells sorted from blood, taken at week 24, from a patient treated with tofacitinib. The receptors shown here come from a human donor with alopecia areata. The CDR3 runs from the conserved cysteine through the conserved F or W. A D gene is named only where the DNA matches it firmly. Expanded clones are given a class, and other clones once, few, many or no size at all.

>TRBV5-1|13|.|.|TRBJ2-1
TGCGCCAGCAGCTTGGCCCCCAACAATGAGCAGTTCTTC
CASSLAPNNEQFF
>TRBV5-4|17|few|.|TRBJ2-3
TGTGCCAGCAGCTTGGCCTGGGGGGCAACTAGCACAGATACGCAGTATTTT
CASSLAWGATSTDTQYF
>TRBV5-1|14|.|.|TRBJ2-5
TGCGCCAGCAGCTCCTCTCAGGGTGGAGAGACCCAGTACTTC
CASSSSQGGETQYF
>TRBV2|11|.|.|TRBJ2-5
TGTGCCAGCAGTGGAGAAGAGACCCAGTACTTC
CASSGEETQYF
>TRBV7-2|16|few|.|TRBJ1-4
TGTGCCAGCAGCTTAGCCCCCAGTGCAACTAATGAAAAACTGTTTTTT
CASSLAPSATNEKLFF
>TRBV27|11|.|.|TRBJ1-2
TGTGCCAGCCATAGGGGCTCTGGCTACACCTTC
CASHRGSGYTF
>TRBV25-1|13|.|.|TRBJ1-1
TGTGCCAGCAGTCCCCTAGAGCCCTTGGGAGCTTTCTTT
CASSPLEPLGAFF
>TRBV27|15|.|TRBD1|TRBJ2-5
TGTGCCAGCAGGGGACAGGGGGCGCTTCAAGAGACCCAGTACTTC
CASRGQGALQETQYF
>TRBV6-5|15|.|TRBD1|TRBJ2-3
TGTGCCAGCAGTTCTACCGGGACAGGGACAGATACGCAGTATTTT
CASSSTGTGTDTQYF
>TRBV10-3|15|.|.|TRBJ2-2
TGTGCCATCAGTGGTATCAGGGAGATGGCCGGGGAGCTGTTTTTT
CAISGIREMAGELFF
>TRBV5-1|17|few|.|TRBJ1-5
TGCGCCAGCAGCTTGGGTGTTATGGGCGAGAGCAATCAGCCCCAGCATTTT
CASSLGVMGESNQPQHF
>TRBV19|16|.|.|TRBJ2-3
TGTGCCAGTAGCCCAAGCGGGACAGGACGCACAGATACGCAGTATTTT
CASSPSGTGRTDTQYF
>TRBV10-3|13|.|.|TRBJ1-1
TGTGCCATCAGTGAGAAGAGGAGCACTGAAGCTTTCTTT
CAISEKRSTEAFF
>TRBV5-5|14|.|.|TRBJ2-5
TGTGCCAGCAGCTTGGGGGGGAACCAAGAGACCCAGTACTTC
CASSLGGNQETQYF
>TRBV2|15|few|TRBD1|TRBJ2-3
TGTGCCAGCAGTGATGACGGGACAGGAACAGATACGCAGTATTTT
CASSDDGTGTDTQYF
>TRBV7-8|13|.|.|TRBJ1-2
TGTGCCAGCAGCTTTACAGGAAACTATGGCTACACCTTC
CASSFTGNYGYTF
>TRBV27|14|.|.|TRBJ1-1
TGTGCCAGCAGTTTATCCTGGCAGAACACTGAAGCTTTCTTT
CASSLSWQNTEAFF
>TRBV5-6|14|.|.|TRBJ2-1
TGTGCCAGCAGCTTGTGGGCAGGCTCCAATGAGCAGTTCTTC
CASSLWAGSNEQFF
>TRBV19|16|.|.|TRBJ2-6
TGTGCCAGTAGCCAGAGGCCATACTCTGGGGCCAACGTCCTGACTTTC
CASSQRPYSGANVLTF
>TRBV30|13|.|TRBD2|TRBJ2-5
TGTGCCTGGAGTTTCGCGGGAGTGGAGACCCAGTACTTC
CAWSFAGVETQYF
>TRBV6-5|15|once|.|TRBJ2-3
TGTGCCAGCAGTTATGGATGGTCTTCCACAGATACGCAGTATTTT
CASSYGWSSTDTQYF
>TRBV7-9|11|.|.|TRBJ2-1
TGTGCCGGCACAGGGAGGGATGAGCAGTTCTTC
CAGTGRDEQFF
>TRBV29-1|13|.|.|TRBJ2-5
TGCAGCGTTGACGTCGGGGCGGAAGGGACCCAGTACTTC
CSVDVGAEGTQYF
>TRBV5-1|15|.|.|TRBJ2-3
TGCGCCAGCAGCTTGGCCAACAGGAGGGGAGATACGCAGTATTTT
CASSLANRRGDTQYF
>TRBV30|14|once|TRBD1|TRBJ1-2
TGTGCCTGGAGTCGGACAGGGGGCGCCTATGGCTACACCTTC
CAWSRTGGAYGYTF
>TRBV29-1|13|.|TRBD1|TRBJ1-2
TGCAGCGTTGGGACAGGGCCAAACTATGGCTACACCTTC
CSVGTGPNYGYTF
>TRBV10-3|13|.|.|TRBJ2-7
TGTGCCATCAGTGTTCAGGTTCAGTACGAGCAGTACTTC
CAISVQVQYEQYF
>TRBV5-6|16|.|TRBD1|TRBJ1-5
TGTGCCAGCAGCTCCTATGAGGGACAGGGTTTACAGCCCCAGCATTTT
CASSSYEGQGLQPQHF
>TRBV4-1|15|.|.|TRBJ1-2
TGCGCCAGCAGCCAAGATAGCGGGGGACGGAATGGCTACACCTTC
CASSQDSGGRNGYTF
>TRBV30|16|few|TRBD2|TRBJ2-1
TGTGCCTGGAGGGGAGGGACTAGCGGAAGGCACAATGAGCAGTTCTTC
CAWRGGTSGRHNEQFF
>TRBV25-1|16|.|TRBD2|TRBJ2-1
TGTGCCAGCAGTGAATCTGCTAGCGGGAGATTGAATGAGCAGTTCTTC
CASSESASGRLNEQFF
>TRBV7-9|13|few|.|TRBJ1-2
TGTGCCAGCAGCTTATCCGAGGGTTCTGGCTACACCTTC
CASSLSEGSGYTF
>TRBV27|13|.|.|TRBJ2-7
TGTGCCAGCAGTTCGCGCAGGTCCTACGAGCAGTACTTC
CASSSRRSYEQYF
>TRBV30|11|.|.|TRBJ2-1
TGTGCCTGGGGGACCAGGGATGAGCAGTTCTTC
CAWGTRDEQFF
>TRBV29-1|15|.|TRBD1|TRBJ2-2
TGCAGCGTTGGGGCGGGACAGGGGGGCACCGGGGAGCTGTTTTTT
CSVGAGQGGTGELFF
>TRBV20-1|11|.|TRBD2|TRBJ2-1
TGCAGTGCTCCGGTAGCGGGAGGGCCGCTCTTC
CSAPVAGGPLF
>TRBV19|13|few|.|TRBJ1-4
TGTGCCAGTAGTATAACGGGACAAGAAAAACTGTTTTTT
CASSITGQEKLFF
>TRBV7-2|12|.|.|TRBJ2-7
TGTGCCAGCACCCCGGACCGCTACGAGCAGTACTTC
CASTPDRYEQYF
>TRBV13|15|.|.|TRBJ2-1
TGTGCCAGCAGCTTAGCTGGGGTTCGGGACAATGAGCAGTTCTTC
CASSLAGVRDNEQFF
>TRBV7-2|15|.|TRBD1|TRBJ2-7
TGTGCCAGCAGCTTAGGCGACAGGGGCATAGGCGAGCAGTACTTC
CASSLGDRGIGEQYF
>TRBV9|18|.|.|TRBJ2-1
TGTGCCAGCAGCCCCAGAGGGGGAAATAGCGGACCCTACAATGAGCAGTTCTTC
CASSPRGGNSGPYNEQFF
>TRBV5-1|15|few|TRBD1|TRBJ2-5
TGCGCCAGCAGACACCGGGACAGGGACCAAGAGACCCAGTACTTC
CASRHRDRDQETQYF
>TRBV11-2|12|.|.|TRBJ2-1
TGTGCCAGCAGCCCGTTAACCGATGAGCAGTTCTTC
CASSPLTDEQFF
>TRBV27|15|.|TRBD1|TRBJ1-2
TGTGCCAGCAGTTTGGACAGGGTCACTAACTATGGCTACACCTTC
CASSLDRVTNYGYTF
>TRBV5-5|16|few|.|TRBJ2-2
TGTGCCAGCAGCTTGAAGGGACACCCGAACACCGGGGAGCTGTTTTTT
CASSLKGHPNTGELFF